These 10 T cell receptor beta chains were all obtained from the same sample, sequenced in a study of blood T cell repertoires in COVID-19 (dated by TCRdb to 2018 to 2021). The method was the immunoSEQ multiplex PCR assay. TCRdb re-hosts the immuneACCESS table, in-frame sequences only. Its copies lack some clones; in the studies checked, an unresolved V gene accounts for under half of them, and the cause for the rest is not known. Across this sample there are tens of thousands of clones, with roughly 90% seen only once. Of the sample, roughly 2.5% is held by the ten largest clones. Input material: peripheral blood. The receptor source for this set is a man aged 50 to 59 with COVID-19, enrolled during active disease.

With regard to this clone: In the same sample, other DNA sequences code for this CDR3. This chain links TRBV12-3 or TRBV12-4 with TRBJ2-5, with unresolved D. With 3 bases removed from V and 5 bases from J, the gap between germline ends came to 4 bases. The CDR3 length is 11 residues. CDR3 in DNA: TGTGCCAGCAGTTTTCGGGAGACCCAGTACTTC. It yields the protein CASSFRETQYF.

J is TRBJ2-7 and V is TRBV7-2, with a weak D call TRBD1 (6 bases). Germline V gene sequence: CDR1 SGHTA, CDR2 FQGNSA. V lost 10 bases to trimming and J lost 2 bases, with 15 bases between them. This CDR3 region has 13 residues. The CDR3 reads CATRQASTYEQYF. The DNA of the CDR3 is TGTGCCACCCGACAGGCCTCGACCTACGAGCAGTACTTC.

This chain joins TRBV5-1 and TRBJ1-5; 9 bases are a match to TRBD1. Germline V CDR1 and CDR2: SGHRS, YFSETQ. The CDR3 consists of 15 residues. V was clipped by 4 bases and J by 1 base; unmatched bases: 3. CDR3 sequence reads: CASSPGTGSNQPQHF. The CDR3 DNA reads as TGCGCCAGCAGCCCCGGGACAGGGAGCAATCAGCCCCAGCATTTT. Using reference TRBV5-1 and TRBJ1-5 for the parts outside the CDR3, the full variable domain is KAGVTQTPRYLIKTRGQQVTLSCSPISGHRSVSWYQQTPGQGLQFLFEYFSETQRNKGNFPGRFSGRQFSNSRSEMNVSTLELGDSALYLCASSPGTGSNQPQHFGDGTRLSIL.

V and J are TRBV15 and TRBJ2-7; 11 nucleotides match TRBD1. The CDR3 contains 16 residues. With 3 bases clipped from V and 1 base from J, the junction kept 5 bases outside the gene matches. Per germline, CDR1 LNHNV and CDR2 YYDKDF (reference sequence). The CDR3 here is CATSRDRGPTSYEQYF. The CDR3 DNA reads as TGTGCCACCAGCAGGGACAGGGGGCCAACGTCCTACGAGCAGTACTTC.

The V and J genes are TRBV28 and TRBJ1-5, with D unclear. Germline assignment: CDR1 MDHEN and CDR2 SYDVKM. CDR3 length equals 11 residues. The V and J ends lost 2 bases and 11 bases respectively, with 7 bases between them. CDR3: CASSLGTSQHF. CDR3 nucleotide sequence: TGTGCCAGCAGTTTAGGCACGTCCCAGCATTTT.

This chain links TRBV3-1 (or the pseudogene TRBV3-2) with TRBJ1-1; 7 nucleotides align to TRBD1. This CDR3 comprises 16 residues. Germline CDR1 reads LGHDT; CDR2 reads YNNKEL (reference sequence). The V gene end was trimmed by 1 base and the J gene end by 1 base; junction bases not matched to a gene: 6. CDR3 residues: CASSQGLDRTNTEAFF. The DNA of the CDR3 is TGTGCCAGCAGCCAAGGTTTGGACAGGACGAACACTGAAGCTTTCTTT.

Here the CDR3 DNA reads TGCGCCAGCAGCTTGTCCGGCTCTGGAAACACCATATATTTT. Translation gives CASSLSGSGNTIYF. This chain links TRBV5-1 with TRBJ1-3; no firm D call. The CDR3 length is 14 residues. V lost 1 base, J lost 0 bases, and 5 bases lay in between. Germline V CDR1 and CDR2: SGHRS, YFSETQ.

The sample holds a few counts of this clone. V usage is TRBV6-1 and J usage is TRBJ2-3; 10 positions match TRBD2. Germline V gene data show CDR1 as MNHNS and CDR2 as SASEGT. The CDR3 is made up of 15 amino acids. After removal of 1 base from V and 4 bases from J, the junction contained 2 bases not matched to a gene. The CDR3 spells CASSEVAGGPDTQYF. The CDR3 DNA sequence: TGTGCCAGCAGTGAAGTAGCGGGGGGCCCAGATACGCAGTATTTT.

The genes are TRBV11-2 and TRBJ1-2; TRBD1 is a possible D gene (6 bases). In germline, CDR1 is SGHAT, CDR2 FQNNGV. V was cut by 0 bases and J by 6 bases, with 11 bases left in between. The length of the CDR3 is 14 residues. CDR3 bases: TGTGCCAGCAGCTTAGATCGGGCAGGGGATGGCTACACCTTC. It codes for CASSLDRAGDGYTF.

This chain joins TRBV5-5 and TRBJ1-5; TRBD1 aligns across 7 bases. CDR1 and CDR2 (germline): SGHKS, YYEKEE (reference sequence). Unmatched junction bases numbered 7, after V lost 4 bases and J lost 0 bases. The CDR3 contains 16 residues. The CDR3 sequence: CASSRTGDYSNQPQHF. The CDR3 bases are TGTGCCAGCAGCCGAACAGGGGATTATAGCAATCAGCCCCAGCATTTT.